This T cell receptor (beta chain) appears in the sequencing data of a study of T cell responses to AZD1222 COVID-19 vaccine. General study findings and limits: The donors showed a predominance of white British ancestry and of females, with possible underestimation of clonal diversity. Baseline serology detected seropositivity in only five or six AZD1222 recipients. The repertoires were collected only after the peak T cell response.

The CDR3 has 17 residues. V was trimmed by 0 bases and J by 1 base, leaving 12 bases between them. Per germline, CDR1 LGHNA and CDR2 YSLEER. Repertoires were generated with immunoSEQ multiplex PCR, while TCRdb's copy carries only in-frame clones and drops some. The sample consists of 100,000 to 150,000 clones, 70% to 90% of them appearing once. As regards this clone: Its antigen is unidentified.

Sample: peripheral blood, taken on day 0 of AZD1222 vaccination. This receptor was obtained from an adult in good health. The rearrangement uses TRBV4-3 and TRBJ2-2; a possible D gene is TRBD2 (6 bases). The CDR3 is CASSQETRDGNTGELFF. CDR3 DNA: TGCGCCAGCAGCCAAGAAACGCGGGACGGGAACACCGGGGAGCTGTTTTTT.